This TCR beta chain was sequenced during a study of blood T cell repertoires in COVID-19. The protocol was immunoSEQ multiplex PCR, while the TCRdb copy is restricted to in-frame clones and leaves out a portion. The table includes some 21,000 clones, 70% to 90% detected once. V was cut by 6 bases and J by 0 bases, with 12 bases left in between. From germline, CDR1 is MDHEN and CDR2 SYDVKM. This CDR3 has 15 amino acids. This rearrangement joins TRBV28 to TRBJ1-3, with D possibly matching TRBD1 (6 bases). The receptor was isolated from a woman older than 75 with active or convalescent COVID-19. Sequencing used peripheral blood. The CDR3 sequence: CASSLGGPSGNTIYF. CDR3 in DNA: TGTGCCAGCAGCCTAGGGGGACCCTCTGGAAACACCATATATTTT.